These 25 T cell receptor beta chains were sequenced from one sample in a study of T-cell memory formation after mild COVID-19 (dated by TCRdb to the early 2020s). Library generation was performed with 5' RACE. The listed sequencing device is Illumina NovaSeq 6000. TCRdb's own reprocessing of the public reads used fastp at Q25 and MiXCR and kept productive beta chains. Every entry covers one CDR3 protein and lists the most common genes and DNA from its rows. The sample profile shows 150,000 or so distinct CDR3 sequences; approximately 25% of them were found once. Clones ranked in the top ten supply approximately 24% of the sample. Material for sequencing was PBMCs or a T cell subset sorted from them (not recorded which). The receptors were sampled from an adult woman who had mild COVID-19 (a few samples of this study predate the infection). The sample titles of this study are shuffled in the database, so cell type and time point are left out; the donor was told from shared clones.

The CDR3 is CASSTWGGTETGELFF. CDR3 DNA sequence: TGTGCCAGCAGTACCTGGGGAGGGACGGAAACCGGGGAGCTGTTTTTT. This sequence joins TRBV12-3 or TRBV12-4 and TRBJ2-2; 7 bases fit TRBD2. Unmatched junction bases numbered 11, after V lost 5 bases and J lost 5 bases. This CDR3 is 16 amino acids long.

J is TRBJ1-1 and V is TRBV12-3 or TRBV12-4, with TRBD1 identical over 7 bases. The CDR3 spans 14 residues. V was pared by 4 bases and J by 3 bases, with 5 bases of the junction left unmatched. The CDR3 reads CASSSGTDYTEAFF. CDR3 DNA: TGTGCCAGCAGTTCTGGGACAGACTACACTGAAGCTTTCTTT.

This clonotype was found a few times. The V and J genes are TRBV7-9 and TRBJ1-2, with 7 nucleotides matching TRBD1. Germline V gives CDR1 SEHNR, CDR2 FQNEAQ (reference sequence). Losses at the gene ends were 3 bases for V and 7 bases for J; bases not matched to a gene: 8. The CDR3 runs 14 residues. CDR3 loop: CASSFGQEWGGYTF. The CDR3 bases are TGTGCCAGCAGCTTCGGACAGGAGTGGGGTGGCTACACCTTC. Variable domain in full (rest from reference TRBV7-9 and TRBJ1-2): DTGVSQNPRHKITKRGQNVTFRCDPISEHNRLYWYRQTLGQGPEFLTYFQNEAQLEKSRLLSDRFSAERPKGSFSTLEIQRTEQGDSAMYLCASSFGQEWGGYTFGSGTRLTVV.

CDR3 residues: CSVEEGLGGGHGYTF. The CDR3 region has the DNA TGCAGCGTTGAAGAAGGGCTTGGCGGGGGACATGGCTACACCTTC. The chain uses TRBV29-1 and TRBJ1-2; D possibly corresponds to TRBD1 (5 bases). This CDR3 has 15 amino acids. Trimming cost V 0 bases and J 6 bases, with 17 bases left between them. Germline V lookup: CDR1 SQVTM, CDR2 ANQGSEA.

V gene TRBV24-1 combines with J gene TRBJ2-5; TRBD2 matches at 11 bases. CDR1 and CDR2 from the germline V gene are KGHDR and SFDVKD. The junction had 7 bases not matched to a gene; V was cut back by 1 base and J by 4 bases. This CDR3 comprises 17 residues. The CDR3 DNA reads TGTGCCACCAGTGATTTTACTAGCGGGAGTGGTGGAGAGACCCAGTACTTC. Protein sequence: CATSDFTSGSGGETQYF.

This clonotype came up many times. The J gene is TRBJ2-3, the V gene TRBV7-8, with 11 bases matching TRBD2. J was trimmed by 5 bases and V by 8 bases; bases with no gene match: 9. Looked up from germline, CDR1 is SGHVS and CDR2 is FQNEAQ. The CDR3 is 15 residues long. The CDR3 here is CASAVAGGPGDTQYF. The CDR3 nucleotides read TGTGCCAGCGCCGTAGCGGGAGGGCCTGGAGATACGCAGTATTTT.

The chain links TRBV6-2 or TRBV6-3 to TRBJ1-2, with TRBD1 matching over 7 bases. CDR1 is MNHEY and CDR2 is SVGEGT in the germline V gene. The CDR3 consists of 14 residues. V was clipped by 2 bases and J by 2 bases; unmatched bases: 2. The CDR3 nucleotides read TGTGCCAGCAGTTACCTGGACAGGAACTATGGCTACACCTTC. This sequence encodes CASSYLDRNYGYTF.

This clonotype was recorded a few times. This rearrangement joins TRBV29-1 to TRBJ2-5, with TRBD1 as a possible D gene (6 bases). The V gene's germline CDR1 is SQVTM and CDR2 ANQGSEA. The V gene lost 3 bases and the J gene lost 5 bases, with 13 bases spanning the gap. The CDR3 runs to 13 residues. The CDR3 loop reads CSVDTGTKETQYF. CDR3 nucleotides: TGCAGCGTTGATACAGGGACGAAGGAGACCCAGTACTTC.

The chain links TRBV4-1 to TRBJ2-7; 9 positions agree with TRBD1. The germline V gene encodes CDR1 MGHRA and CDR2 YSYEKL. J lost 2 bases, V lost 6 bases, and 8 bases had no gene match. This CDR3 region has 15 residues. CDR3 DNA sequence: TGCGCCAGCAGAGACCGGGACAGGGAAACCTACGAGCAGTACTTC. Its translation: CASRDRDRETYEQYF.

This clonotype has only a few counts. The chain joins TRBV25-1 to TRBJ1-2; D is possibly TRBD1 (5 bases). The CDR3 is made up of 14 amino acids. Germline values: CDR1 MGHDK, CDR2 SYGVNS. Trimming took off 6 bases at V and 6 bases at J, with 17 bases between the two ends. CDR3 nucleotides: TGTGCCAGCAGAAGTCCGGGGACGTCGCATGGCTACACCTTC. As protein: CASRSPGTSHGYTF.

The chain recombines TRBV9 with TRBJ2-7; 7 nucleotides align to TRBD2. The CDR3 is made up of 15 amino acids. V lost 4 bases, J lost 0 bases, and 7 bases stayed unmatched. Germline CDR1 is SGDLS and CDR2 is YYNGEE. In DNA form, the CDR3 reads TGTGCCAGCAGCCCCCTCAGCGGGACCTCCTACGAGCAGTACTTC. Translating gives CASSPLSGTSYEQYF.

The rearrangement links TRBV7-9 to TRBJ2-7, with a possible D match to TRBD2 (6 bases). V lost 8 bases and J 5 bases, leaving 16 bases between the germline ends. CDR1 is SEHNR and CDR2 is FQNEAQ in the germline V gene (reference sequence). This CDR3 spans 13 amino acids. The CDR3 spells CASRRGSPNEQYF. CDR3 nucleotide sequence: TGTGCCAGCCGCCGGGGGAGTCCCAACGAGCAGTACTTC.

The chain carries TRBV7-9 and TRBJ1-3; 7 nucleotides agree with TRBD1. Germline-derived CDR1 and CDR2 are SEHNR and FQNEAQ (reference sequence). The V segment lost 4 bases and the J segment 1 base; nucleotides outside the gene matches: 4. The CDR3 loop spans 15 amino acids. In DNA form, the CDR3 reads TGTGCCAGCAGCTATACAGGGGATTCTGGAAACACCATATATTTT. Its translation is CASSYTGDSGNTIYF.

This chain joins TRBV15 and TRBJ2-1; 7 bases align to TRBD2. Germline V gives CDR1 LNHNV, CDR2 YYDKDF (reference sequence). V shed 0 bases and J 4 bases; nucleotides not matched to a gene: 9. CDR3 size: 17 residues. The CDR3 is CATSRDLLASGYNEQFF. CDR3 nucleotide sequence: TGTGCCACCAGCAGAGATCTCCTGGCTAGCGGTTACAATGAGCAGTTCTTC.

This clonotype was seen many times. This chain uses TRBV6-4 with TRBJ2-3, with 7 bases lining up with TRBD1. V lost 0 bases to trimming and J lost 4 bases; unmatched junction nucleotides: 1. CDR3 length: 14 residues. Germline lookup yields CDR1 MRHNA and CDR2 SNTAGT. The CDR3 reads CASSDSTGPDTQYF. DNA of the CDR3: TGTGCCAGCAGTGACTCGACAGGGCCAGATACGCAGTATTTT.

The rearrangement links TRBV29-1 to TRBJ2-5, with TRBD2 matching over 8 bases. The CDR3 consists of 19 residues. From germline, CDR1 is SQVTM and CDR2 ANQGSEA. CDR3 bases: TGCAGTACCTTAGGAGGGGTAGCGGGGAGTCCCTACCCTGAAGAGACCCAGTACTTC. It codes for CSTLGGVAGSPYPEETQYF.

The rearrangement links TRBV4-2 to TRBJ1-2; weak D call: TRBD1 (5 bases). This CDR3 is built from 15 residues. V lost 3 bases and J lost 6, with 17 bases in between. Germline CDR1 is LGHNA and CDR2 is YNFKEQ. The CDR3 sequence is CASSHPGTPGDGYTF. For the CDR3, the DNA is TGTGCCAGCAGCCACCCCGGGACGCCCGGCGATGGCTACACCTTC.

The chain combines TRBV4-1 with TRBJ2-7, with D hard to call. Between the trimmed V and J ends, which lost 2 bases and 6 bases, there was a span of 11 bases. CDR3 length equals 13 residues. Germline CDR1 reads MGHRA; CDR2 reads YSYEKL. CDR3 DNA: TGCGCCAGCAGCCAACAGGACGGCGCCGAGCAGTACTTC. Translating it yields CASSQQDGAEQYF.

The chain couples TRBV4-1 to TRBJ2-7; D unclear. Germline-derived CDR1 and CDR2 are MGHRA and YSYEKL. This CDR3 contains 12 residues. V was shortened by 1 base and J by 7 bases, with 8 bases between the two germline ends. For the CDR3, the DNA is TGCGCCAGCAGCCAAGTCGGGCAAGAGCAGTACTTC. This codes for CASSQVGQEQYF.

This clonotype has more than one count but fewer than ten. The chain has TRBV12-3 or TRBV12-4 and TRBJ2-3, with a possible D match to TRBD1 (5 bases). Trimming left V 6 bases short and J 3 bases short, with 7 bases between. The CDR3 covers 12 residues. The CDR3 coding sequence is TGTGCCAGCAGGCCAGGGACAGATACGCAGTATTTT. Encoded protein: CASRPGTDTQYF.

This clonotype occurred a few times. CDR3 coding DNA: TGTGCCAGCAGTTCCGGGGGAAACATTCAGTACTTC. It specifies CASSSGGNIQYF. The chain recombines TRBV6-5 with TRBJ2-4, with D tentatively TRBD2 (6 bases). The ends were cut back, 4 bases at V and 6 bases at J, with 7 bases in the middle. This CDR3 comprises 12 residues. Germline V gene sequence: CDR1 MNHEY, CDR2 SVGAGI.

The chain couples TRBV3-1 to TRBJ2-7; 8 bases fit TRBD1. CDR1 is LGHDT, CDR2 YNNKEL, per germline (reference sequence). The CDR3 runs to 13 residues. The J segment lost 3 bases and the V segment lost 5 bases, leaving 3 bases of the junction unmatched. CDR3 in DNA: TGTGCCAGCAGCTCGGACAGGGACTACGAGCAGTACTTC. Protein product: CASSSDRDYEQYF.

This clonotype was found a few times. The chain couples TRBV4-1 to TRBJ2-7, with D perhaps matching TRBD1 or TRBD2 (5 bases each). The germline V and J ends were trimmed by 6 bases and 0 bases, with 9 bases remaining between them. The CDR3 spans 13 residues. Per the germline V gene, CDR1 is MGHRA and CDR2 is YSYEKL. CDR3 region: CASRGESSYEQYF. Written as DNA, the CDR3 is TGCGCCAGCAGGGGGGAGAGCTCCTACGAGCAGTACTTC.

This clonotype turned up a few times. This chain links TRBV20-1 with TRBJ1-1, with D perhaps TRBD1 (5 bases). The V end was cut by 0 bases, the J end by 2 bases, with 10 bases between. The CDR3 is made up of 14 amino acids. Germline V gene data show CDR1 as DFQATT and CDR2 as SNEGSKA (reference sequence). CDR3 bases: TGCAGTGCTAGAGATTTACAGGATAACACTGAAGCTTTCTTT. Translation gives CSARDLQDNTEAFF.

The rearrangement uses TRBV20-1 and TRBJ1-2; possibly TRBD1 for D (5 bases). Trimming shortened V by 2 bases and J by 0 bases, and 16 bases separated the two germline ends. CDR1 and CDR2 from the germline V gene are DFQATT and SNEGSKA (reference sequence). The CDR3 loop spans 16 amino acids. The CDR3 nucleotides are TGCAGTGCTAGATCCCAAAGGGGACTAACTAACTATGGCTACACCTTC. It is translated as CSARSQRGLTNYGYTF.